One and the same sample provided the 3 T cell receptor beta chains below, sequenced in a study of T cells expressing NK-cell markers. TCRdb re-called the 5' RACE reads and catalogs CDR3 proteins one per entry, DNA excluded. The listing contains 250,000 to 300,000 distinct CDR3 sequences. The sequencing input was blood T cells: a sorted CD56 or NKG2C T cell subset, CD4+ or CD8+ T cells, or bulk PBMC T cells (not recorded which). Receptors originate from a woman aged 18 to 75 in good health.

This chain links TRBV20-1 with TRBJ1-1; TCRdb returns TRBD1, unconfirmable since there is no DNA. The CDR3 is 15 amino acids. In germline, CDR1 is DFQATT, CDR2 SNEGSKA (reference sequence). The CDR3 sequence: CSARRGASMNTEAFF.

The chain has TRBV7-2 and TRBJ2-3; TCRdb's D call of TRBD1 is untestable without DNA. Germline V lookup: CDR1 SGHTA, CDR2 FQGNSA. This CDR3 contains 15 residues. CDR3 in amino acids: CASSSTGVGTDTQYF.

The V call is TRBV12-3 or TRBV12-4, the J call TRBJ2-7; the TRBD1 assignment by TCRdb is unverifiable without DNA. There are 14 residues in the CDR3. This chain's CDR3 is CASSRRQGPYEQYF.